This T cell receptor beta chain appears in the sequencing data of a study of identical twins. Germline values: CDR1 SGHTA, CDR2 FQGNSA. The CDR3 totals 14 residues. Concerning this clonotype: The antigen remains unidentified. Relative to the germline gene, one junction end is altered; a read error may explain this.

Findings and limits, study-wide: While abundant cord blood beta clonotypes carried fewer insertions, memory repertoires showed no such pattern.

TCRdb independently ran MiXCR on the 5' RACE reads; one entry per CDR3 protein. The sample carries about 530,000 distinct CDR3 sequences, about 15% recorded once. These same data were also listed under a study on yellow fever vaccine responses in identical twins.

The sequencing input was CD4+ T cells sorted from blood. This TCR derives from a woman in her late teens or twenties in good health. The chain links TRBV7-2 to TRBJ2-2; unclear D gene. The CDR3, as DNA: TGTGCCGGCAGCTGGGCCGGGAACACCGGGGAGCTGTTTTTT. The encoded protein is CAGSWAGNTGELFF.